The text below deals with one TCR beta chain. Its specificity is unknown. These data originate in a study of response to subunit inactivated influenza vaccine. V lost 4 bases to trimming and J lost 8 bases, with 11 bases between them. CDR1 and CDR2 (germline): SEHNR, FQNEAQ (reference sequence). CDR3 length: 12 amino acids. One entry per CDR3 protein, called by TCRdb with MiXCR from the RT-PCR reads. The sample includes around 190,000 distinct CDR3 sequences, over 13% seen only once; the top ten take about 28%. Study-level findings and limits: It was the authors' suggestion that each seasonal influenza vaccination recruits few new T cells.

The clonotype was recovered from a man in his forties or fifties who received an inactivated influenza vaccine. The sequencing here drew on CD8+ T cells sorted from PBMCs, taken 5 days after vaccination. This chain joins TRBV7-9 and TRBJ1-1, with D perhaps matching TRBD1 (6 bases). The CDR3 DNA is TGTGCCAGCAGCTGGGACAAAGCCGAAGCTTTCTTT. Protein: CASSWDKAEAFF.